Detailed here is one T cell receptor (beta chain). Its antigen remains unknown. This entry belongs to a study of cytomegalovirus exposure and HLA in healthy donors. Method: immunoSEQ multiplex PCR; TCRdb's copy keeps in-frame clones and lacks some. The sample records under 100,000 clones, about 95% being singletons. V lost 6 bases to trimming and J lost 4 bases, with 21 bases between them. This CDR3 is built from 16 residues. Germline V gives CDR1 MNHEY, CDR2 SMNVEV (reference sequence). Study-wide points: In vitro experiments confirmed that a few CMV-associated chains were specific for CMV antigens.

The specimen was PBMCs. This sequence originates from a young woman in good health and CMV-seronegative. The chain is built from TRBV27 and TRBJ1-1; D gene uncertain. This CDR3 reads CASSRRDGRLTTEAFF. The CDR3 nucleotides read TGTGCCAGCAGCCGGCGGGATGGGAGGCTGACCACTGAAGCTTTCTTT.